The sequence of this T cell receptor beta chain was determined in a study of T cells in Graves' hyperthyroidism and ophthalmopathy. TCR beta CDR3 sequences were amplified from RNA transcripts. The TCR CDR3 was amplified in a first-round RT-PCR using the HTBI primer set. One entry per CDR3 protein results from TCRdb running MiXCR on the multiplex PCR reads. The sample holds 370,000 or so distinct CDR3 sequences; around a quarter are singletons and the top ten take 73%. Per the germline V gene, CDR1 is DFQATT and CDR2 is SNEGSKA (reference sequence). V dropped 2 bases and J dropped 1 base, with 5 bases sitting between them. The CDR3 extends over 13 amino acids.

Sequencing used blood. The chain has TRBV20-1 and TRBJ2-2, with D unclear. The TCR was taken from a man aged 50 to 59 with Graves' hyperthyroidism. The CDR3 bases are TGCAGTGCTAGAAGTCAGAACACCGGGGAGCTGTTTTTT. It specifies CSARSQNTGELFF.